This TCR beta chain was recorded in a study of persistence of HIV-infected CD4 T cells. The libraries were made with immunoSEQ version 4 in survey mode. TCRdb's table, derived via immunoSEQ multiplex PCR, lists solely in-frame clones and lacks some. This table has more than 30,000 clones, roughly 71% appearing once. V lost 3 bases and J 6 bases, leaving 12 bases between the germline ends. CDR1 is MNHNS and CDR2 is SASEGT in the germline V gene. This CDR3 is 15 amino acids long. Cells were stimulated with overlapping HIV-1 Gag 15-mer peptides. Sorting selected CD4+ T cells upregulating both CD40 ligand and CD69. These HIV-1-infected adults initiated suppressive ART in chronic infection. Before stimulation, PBMCs underwent CD8+ T cell depletion. A single count supports this clone. Its cognate antigen is unknown.

The chain recombines TRBV6-1 with TRBJ1-6, with D possibly matching TRBD1 (5 bases). The source is an adult man with HIV who was CMV-seropositive. The input for sequencing was CD4+ T cells sorted from PBMCs after approximately 18-hour stimulation, taken from a patient who received antiretroviral therapy. CDR3 sequence: CASSDRGEGNSPLHF. Here the CDR3 DNA reads TGTGCCAGCAGTGATAGAGGGGAAGGTAATTCACCCCTCCACTTT.